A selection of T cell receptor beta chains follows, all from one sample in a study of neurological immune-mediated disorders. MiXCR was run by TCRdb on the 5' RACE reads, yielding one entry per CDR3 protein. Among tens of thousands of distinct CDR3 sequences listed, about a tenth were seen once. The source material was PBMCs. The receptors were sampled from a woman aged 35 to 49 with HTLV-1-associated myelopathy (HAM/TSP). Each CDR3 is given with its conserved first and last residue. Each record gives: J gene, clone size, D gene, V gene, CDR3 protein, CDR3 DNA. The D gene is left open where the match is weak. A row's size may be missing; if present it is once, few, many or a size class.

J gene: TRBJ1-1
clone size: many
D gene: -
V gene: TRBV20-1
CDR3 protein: CSGRGRTEAFF
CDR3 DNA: TGCAGTGGTAGGGGGAGAACTGAAGCTTTCTTT

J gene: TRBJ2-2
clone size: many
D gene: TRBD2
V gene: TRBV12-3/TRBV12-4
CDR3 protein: CASSSRGGASGELFF
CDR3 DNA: TGTGCCAGCAGTTCCCGGGGGGGGGCCAGCGGGGAGCTGTTTTTT

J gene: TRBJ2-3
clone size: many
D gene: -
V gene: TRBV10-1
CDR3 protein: CASSLATLTDTQYF
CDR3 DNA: TGCGCCAGCAGCCTAGCGACCCTCACAGATACGCAGTATTTT

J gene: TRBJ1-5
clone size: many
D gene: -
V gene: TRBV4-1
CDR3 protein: CASSQDDTGAVGGLRHF
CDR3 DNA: TGCGCCAGCAGCCAAGACGATACAGGCGCGGTAGGGGGTCTACGGCATTTT

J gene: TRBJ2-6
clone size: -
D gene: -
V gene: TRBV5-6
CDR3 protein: CASSPVLSGANVLTF
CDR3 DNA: TGTGCCAGCAGCCCCGTACTTTCTGGTGCCAACGTCCTGACTTTC

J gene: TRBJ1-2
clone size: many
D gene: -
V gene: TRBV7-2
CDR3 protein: CASSLLPRAQANYGYTF
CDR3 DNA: TGTGCCAGCAGCTTACTCCCCAGGGCACAAGCTAACTATGGCTACACCTTC

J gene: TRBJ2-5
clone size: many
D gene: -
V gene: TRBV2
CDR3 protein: CASRGAGTQYF
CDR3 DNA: TGTGCCAGCAGGGGAGCCGGGACCCAGTACTTC

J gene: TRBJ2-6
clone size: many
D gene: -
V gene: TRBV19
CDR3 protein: CASSMGVLSGANVLTF
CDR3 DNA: TGTGCCAGTAGTATGGGAGTTCTCTCTGGGGCCAACGTCCTGACTTTC

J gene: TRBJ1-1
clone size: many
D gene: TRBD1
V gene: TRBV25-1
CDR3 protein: CASSPTGGGNTEAFF
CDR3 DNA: TGTGCCAGCAGCCCGACAGGGGGTGGGAACACTGAAGCTTTCTTT

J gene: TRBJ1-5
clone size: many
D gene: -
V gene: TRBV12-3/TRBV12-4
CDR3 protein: CASSLAGNSNQPQHF
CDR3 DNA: TGTGCCAGCAGTTTAGCGGGAAATAGCAATCAGCCCCAGCATTTT

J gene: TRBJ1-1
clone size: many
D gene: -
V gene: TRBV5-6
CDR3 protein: CASSLFILRTEAFF
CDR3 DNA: TGTGCCAGCAGCTTGTTCATACTGAGGACTGAAGCTTTCTTT

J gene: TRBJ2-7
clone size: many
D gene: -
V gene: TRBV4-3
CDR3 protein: CASSQDQGPYYEQYF
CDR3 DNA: TGCGCCAGCAGCCAAGATCAGGGGCCTTATTACGAGCAGTACTTC

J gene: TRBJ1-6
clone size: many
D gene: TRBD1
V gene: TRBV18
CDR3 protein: CASSPSGQGRSPLHF
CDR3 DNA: TGTGCCAGCTCACCTTCCGGACAGGGGAGATCACCCCTCCACTTT

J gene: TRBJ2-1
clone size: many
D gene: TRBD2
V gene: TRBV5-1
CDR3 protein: CASSLERGLEIEQFF
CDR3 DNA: TGCGCCAGCAGCCTAGAGCGGGGACTCGAAATAGAGCAGTTCTTC

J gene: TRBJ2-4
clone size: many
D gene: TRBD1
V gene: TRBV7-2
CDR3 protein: CASSFATDRGNIQYF
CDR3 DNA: TGTGCCAGCAGCTTCGCAACCGACAGGGGAAACATTCAGTACTTC

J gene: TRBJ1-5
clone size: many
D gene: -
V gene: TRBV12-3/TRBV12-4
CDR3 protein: CASSSLQNQPQHF
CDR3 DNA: TGTGCCAGCAGTTCGTTACAAAATCAGCCCCAGCATTTT

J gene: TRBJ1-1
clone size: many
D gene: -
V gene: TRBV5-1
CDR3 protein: CASSFKLNTEAFF
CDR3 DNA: TGCGCCAGCAGCTTTAAGTTGAACACTGAAGCTTTCTTT

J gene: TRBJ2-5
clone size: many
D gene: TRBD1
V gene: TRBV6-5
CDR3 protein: CASSDDREQETQYF
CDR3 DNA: TGTGCCAGCAGTGACGACAGGGAGCAAGAGACCCAGTACTTC

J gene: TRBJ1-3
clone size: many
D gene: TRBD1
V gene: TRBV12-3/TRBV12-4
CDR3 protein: CASSQTGTNTIYF
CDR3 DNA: TGTGCCAGCAGTCAGACAGGGACAAACACCATATATTTT

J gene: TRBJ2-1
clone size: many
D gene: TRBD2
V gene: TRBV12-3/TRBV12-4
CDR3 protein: CASSPREGGGEQFF
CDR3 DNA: TGTGCCAGCAGTCCCCGGGAGGGGGGTGGTGAGCAGTTCTTC

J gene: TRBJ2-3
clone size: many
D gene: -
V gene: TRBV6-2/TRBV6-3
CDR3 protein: CASSYSAGSTDTQYF
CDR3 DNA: TGTGCCAGCAGTTACTCGGCAGGGTCCACAGATACGCAGTATTTT

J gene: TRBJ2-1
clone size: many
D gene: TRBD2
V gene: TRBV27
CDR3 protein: CATAGGLSYNEQFF
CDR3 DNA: TGTGCCACTGCGGGGGGACTTAGTTACAATGAGCAGTTCTTC

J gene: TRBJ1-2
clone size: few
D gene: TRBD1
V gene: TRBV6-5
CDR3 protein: CASSYKPGTVYGYTF
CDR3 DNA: TGTGCCAGCAGTTATAAGCCCGGGACAGTCTATGGCTACACCTTC

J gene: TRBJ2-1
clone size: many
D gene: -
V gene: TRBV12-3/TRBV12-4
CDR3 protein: CASRGLDYNEQFF
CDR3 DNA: TGTGCCAGCAGGGGACTGGACTACAATGAGCAGTTCTTC

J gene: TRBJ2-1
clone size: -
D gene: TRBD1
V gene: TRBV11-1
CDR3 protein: CASSSLGTVYNEQIF
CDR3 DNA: TGTGCCAGCAGCTCCCTTGGGACAGTTTACAATGAGCAGATCTTT

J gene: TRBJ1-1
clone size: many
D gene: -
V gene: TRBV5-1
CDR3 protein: CASSWGENTEAFF
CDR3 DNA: TGCGCCAGCAGCTGGGGAGAGAACACTGAAGCTTTCTTT

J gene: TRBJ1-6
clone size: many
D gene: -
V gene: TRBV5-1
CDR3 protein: CASSLEGGSSLHF
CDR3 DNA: TGCGCCAGCAGCTTGGAGGGCGGGTCGTCCCTCCACTTT

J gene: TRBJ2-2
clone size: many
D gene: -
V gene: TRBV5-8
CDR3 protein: CASSLVGPYTGELFF
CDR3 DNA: TGTGCCAGCAGCTTGGTGGGACCATACACCGGGGAGCTGTTTTTT

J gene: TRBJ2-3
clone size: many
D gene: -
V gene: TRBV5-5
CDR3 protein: CASSSDSRTDTQYF
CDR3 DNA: TGTGCCAGCAGCTCAGACTCTCGCACAGATACGCAGTATTTT

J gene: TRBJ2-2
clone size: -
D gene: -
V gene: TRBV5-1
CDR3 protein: CASSFTQVGGELSF
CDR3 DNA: TGCGCCAGCAGCTTCACACAGGTCGGCGGGGAGCTGTCTTTT

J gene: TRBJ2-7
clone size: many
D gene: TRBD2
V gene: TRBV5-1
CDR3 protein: CASSLGGQRGANEQYF
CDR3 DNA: TGCGCCAGCAGCTTGGGGGGGCAGCGGGGGGCCAACGAGCAGTACTTC

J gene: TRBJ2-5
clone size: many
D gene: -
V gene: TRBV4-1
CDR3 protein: CASGLQGGQETQYF
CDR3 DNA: TGCGCCAGCGGACTACAGGGAGGGCAAGAGACCCAGTACTTC

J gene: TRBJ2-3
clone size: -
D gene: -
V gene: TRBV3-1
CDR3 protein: CASSKQGNQPQYF
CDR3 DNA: TGTGCCAGCAGCAAGCAGGGGAATCAGCCCCAGTATTTT

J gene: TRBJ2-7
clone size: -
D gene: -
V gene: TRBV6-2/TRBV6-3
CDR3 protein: CASSYSPRIFYEQYF
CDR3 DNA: TGTGCCAGCAGTTACTCCCCCCGGATCTTTTACGAGCAGTACTTC

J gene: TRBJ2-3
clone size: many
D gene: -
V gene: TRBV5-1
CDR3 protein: CASSLGPSTSTDTQYF
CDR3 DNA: TGCGCCAGCAGCTTGGGACCTTCGACTAGCACAGATACGCAGTATTTT

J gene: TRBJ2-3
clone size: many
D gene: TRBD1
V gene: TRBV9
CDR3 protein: CASSVVPQDRGSTDTQYF
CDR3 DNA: TGTGCCAGCAGCGTAGTTCCTCAGGACAGGGGGAGCACAGATACGCAGTATTTT

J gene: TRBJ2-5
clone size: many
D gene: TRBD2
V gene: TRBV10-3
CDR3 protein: CAISDSGGPQGTQYF
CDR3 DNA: TGTGCCATCAGTGATAGCGGGGGCCCCCAGGGGACCCAGTACTTC

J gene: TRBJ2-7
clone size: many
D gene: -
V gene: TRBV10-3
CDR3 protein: CAISESAPGRQSSYEQYF
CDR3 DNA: TGTGCCATCAGTGAGTCGGCGCCCGGGCGGCAGAGCTCCTACGAGCAGTACTTC

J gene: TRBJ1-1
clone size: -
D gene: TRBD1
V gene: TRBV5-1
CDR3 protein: CTSSLGTGNTEAFF
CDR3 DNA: TGCACCAGCAGCTTGGGGACAGGGAACACTGAAGCTTTCTTT

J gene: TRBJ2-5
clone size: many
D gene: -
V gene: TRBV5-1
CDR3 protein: CASSFAGLSQETQYF
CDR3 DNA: TGCGCCAGCAGCTTTGCCGGACTATCCCAAGAGACCCAGTACTTC

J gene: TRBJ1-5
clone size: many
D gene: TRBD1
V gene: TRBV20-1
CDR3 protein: CSARDRGFGNQPQHF
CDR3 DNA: TGCAGTGCTAGGGACAGGGGGTTCGGCAATCAGCCCCAGCATTTT

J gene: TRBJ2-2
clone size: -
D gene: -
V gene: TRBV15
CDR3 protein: CATSRDIVTGELFF
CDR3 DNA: TGTGCCACCAGCAGAGATATAGTCACCGGGGAGCTGTTTTTT

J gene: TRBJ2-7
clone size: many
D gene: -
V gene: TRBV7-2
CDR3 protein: CASSRTRIGGYEQYF
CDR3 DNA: TGTGCCAGCAGCCGTACCCGCATTGGGGGGTACGAGCAGTACTTC

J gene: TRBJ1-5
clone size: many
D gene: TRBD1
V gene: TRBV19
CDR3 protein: CASTLPRVGGSNQPQHF
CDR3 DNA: TGTGCCAGTACCCTCCCAAGGGTAGGGGGCAGCAATCAGCCCCAGCATTTT

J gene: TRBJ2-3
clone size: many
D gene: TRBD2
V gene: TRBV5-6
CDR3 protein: CASSLRLAGGADTQYF
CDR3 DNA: TGTGCCAGCAGCTTAAGACTAGCGGGGGGGGCAGATACGCAGTATTTT

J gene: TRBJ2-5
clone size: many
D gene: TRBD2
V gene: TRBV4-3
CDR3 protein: CASSQDRAGGDSQETQYF
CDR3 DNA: TGCGCCAGCAGCCAAGATCGGGCGGGGGGGGATTCCCAAGAGACCCAGTACTTC

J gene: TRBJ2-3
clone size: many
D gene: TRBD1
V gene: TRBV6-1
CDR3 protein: CASTPPGTARDTQYF
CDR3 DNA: TGTGCCAGCACCCCTCCCGGGACAGCCAGAGATACGCAGTATTTT

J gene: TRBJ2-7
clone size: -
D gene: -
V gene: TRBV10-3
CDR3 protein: CAISRSTGYEQYF
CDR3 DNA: TGTGCCATCAGCCGTTCCACGGGGTACGAGCAGTACTTC

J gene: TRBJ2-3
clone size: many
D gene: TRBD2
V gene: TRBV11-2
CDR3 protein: CASSPRSGGEDTQYF
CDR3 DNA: TGTGCCAGCAGCCCCCGGAGCGGGGGGGAAGATACGCAGTATTTT